The sample holds a few counts of the clone carrying this T cell receptor (beta chain). The data derive from a study of graft-versus-host responses after intestinal transplantation. Background on the study: Recipients got multivisceral, liver-intestinal, or isolated intestinal transplants. Study-wide results and caveats: Researchers found peak circulating GvH clone levels linked to early post-transplant HvG declines. Some GvH clones appeared in ileal mucosa or blood before recipient bone marrow.

Researchers placed approximately 200,000 CFSE-labeled responder cells in culture with approximately 200,000 irradiated, violet-dye-labeled stimulator cells. The assay was immunoSEQ multiplex PCR, and TCRdb's table has in-frame clones only and misses some. The sample holds approximately 23,000 clones; about two fifths are singletons and the top ten take approximately 1.4%. The sequenced sample was alloreactive CD8+ T cells from a mixed lymphocyte reaction culture, obtained before transplantation. The subset was: CFSE-low proliferating T cells sorted from roughly 6-day pre-transplant mixed lymphocyte reaction (GvH or HvG direction). The TCR was taken from a human patient who was an organ donor for intestinal transplantation.

CDR3 sequence: CATSTWYGYNEQFF. CDR3 coding DNA: TGTGCCACCAGCACGTGGTACGGGTACAATGAGCAGTTCTTC. J is TRBJ2-1 and V is TRBV15, with no clear D. V gave up 4 bases and J gave up 4 bases, with 11 bases separating them. Germline CDR1 reads LNHNV; CDR2 reads YYDKDF (reference sequence). The CDR3 runs 14 residues.